This entry lists 22 T cell receptor beta chains sequenced from one sample in a study of CD8+CD57+ T cells in acquired aplastic anemia. Genomic DNA, serving as template, underwent TCR beta VDJ and CDR3 profiling. TCRdb used MiXCR to reprocess the reads, holding one entry per CDR3 protein. The sample consists of 150,000 to 200,000 distinct CDR3 sequences, around half of them appearing once. Individuals selected for sequencing had exhibited CD8+CD57+ cell expansion on flow cytometry. The specimen was sorted CD4+, CD8+, or CD8+CD57+ T cells (not recorded which) from PBMCs. The receptors stem from a human donor with aplastic anemia.

The CDR3 reads CATSEVLALNTGELFF. In DNA, the CDR3 is TGTGCCACCAGTGAAGTGCTAGCGTTGAACACCGGGGAGCTGTTTTTT. The chain recombines TRBV24-1 with TRBJ2-2; a weak D match, TRBD2 (6 bases). This CDR3 contains 16 residues. Germline values: CDR1 KGHDR, CDR2 SFDVKD. V was pared by 4 bases and J by 1 base, with 12 bases between.

The gene calls are TRBV11-3 and TRBJ2-5, with 7 positions matching TRBD1. Trimming at V came to 2 bases and at J to 7 bases, leaving 4 bases not matched to a gene. Looked up from germline, CDR1 is SGHNT and CDR2 is YENEEA. The CDR3 length is 13 residues. The CDR3 reads CASSLSTGWTQYF. CDR3 coding DNA: TGTGCCAGCAGCTTATCGACAGGGTGGACCCAGTACTTC.

This clonotype showed up many times. The rearrangement joins TRBV29-1 to TRBJ2-7; a possible D gene is TRBD2 (5 bases). CDR3 length equals 12 residues. CDR1 and CDR2 (germline): SQVTM, ANQGSEA. V was clipped by 6 bases and J by 5 bases, with 14 bases between them. The CDR3 loop is CSVEDGVHEQYF. For the CDR3, the DNA is TGCAGCGTGGAGGACGGGGTCCACGAGCAGTACTTC.

The chain has TRBV25-1 and TRBJ2-1, with TRBD1 matching 7 bases. The germline CDR1 and CDR2 sequences are MGHDK and SYGVNS. V gave up 5 bases and J gave up 4 bases; unmatched junction bases: 5. The CDR3 extends over 14 amino acids. CDR3 amino acids: CASSRGTAYNEQFF. CDR3 nucleotides: TGTGCCAGCAGTCGTGGGACAGCGTACAATGAGCAGTTCTTC.

V gene TRBV30 combines with J gene TRBJ2-7; 7 bases are a match to TRBD2. After removal of 3 bases from V and 6 bases from J, the junction contained 14 bases not matched to a gene. CDR3 length: 15 residues. The germline gives CDR1 GTSNPN, CDR2 SVGIG (reference sequence). CDR3: CAWSGFEGGPSEQYF. The CDR3 DNA reads as TGTGCCTGGAGCGGGTTCGAGGGAGGGCCGAGCGAGCAGTACTTC. The full variable domain, in which reference TRBV30 and TRBJ2-7 provide the parts outside the CDR3, is SQTIHQWPATLVQPVGSPLSLECTVEGTSNPNLYWYRQAAGRGLQLLFYSVGIGQISSEVPQNLSASRPQDRQFILSSKKLLLSDSGFYLCAWSGFEGGPSEQYFGPGTRLTVT.

This chain joins TRBV19 and TRBJ1-2, with D uncertain. The CDR3 loop spans 13 amino acids. Germline lookup yields CDR1 LNHDA and CDR2 SQIVND (reference sequence). The V and J ends lost 7 bases and 8 bases respectively, with 17 bases between them. The CDR3 DNA sequence: TGTGCCAGTAATCTATTCGGAGCGCGGGGCTACACCTTC. This sequence encodes CASNLFGARGYTF.

This chain joins TRBV10-2 and TRBJ2-2; TRBD1 is a possible D gene (6 bases). With 11 bases removed from V and 5 bases from J, the gap between germline ends came to 18 bases. Germline V gene lookup returns CDR1 WSHSY and CDR2 SAAADI. CDR3 length equals 14 residues. The CDR3 protein is CALLGGVNTGELFF. DNA for the CDR3: TGCGCCCTCCTAGGGGGAGTTAATACCGGGGAGCTGTTTTTT.

The J gene is TRBJ2-3, the V gene TRBV14; D unresolved. V lost 0 bases and J lost 5, with 6 bases in between. Looked up from germline, CDR1 is SGHDN and CDR2 is FVKESK. This CDR3 spans 13 amino acids. CDR3 region: CASSQDMRDTQYF. The CDR3 nucleotides are TGTGCCAGCAGCCAAGATATGCGAGATACGCAGTATTTT.

For this clonotype: A much larger clonotype is one base distant, so this may be a read error. The chain uses TRBV7-3 and TRBJ1-1, with TRBD1 identical over 9 bases. The CDR3 totals 13 residues. The germline gives CDR1 SGHTA, CDR2 FQGTGA. The DNA for the CDR3 is TGTGCCAGCAGCATCGGGACAGGGACTGGAGCTCTCTTT. This codes for CASSIGTGTGALF.

This clonotype was found a few times. The J gene is TRBJ1-1, the V gene TRBV6-4; 8 nucleotides match TRBD1. The CDR3 covers 15 residues. From germline, CDR1 is MRHNA and CDR2 SNTAGT. The trim removed 5 bases at V and 0 bases at J, leaving 5 bases unmatched. CDR3 in amino acids: CASSPGQGMNTEAFF. The CDR3 DNA reads as TGTGCCAGCAGTCCCGGACAGGGCATGAACACTGAAGCTTTCTTT.

This clonotype occurred many times. The chain has TRBV5-1 and TRBJ2-3, with D unresolved. Germline-derived CDR1 and CDR2 are SGHRS and YFSETQ. This CDR3 region has 14 residues. V was trimmed by 0 bases and J by 3 bases, leaving 8 bases between them. The CDR3 spells CASSLEVGTDTQYF. The CDR3 DNA reads as TGCGCCAGCAGCTTGGAGGTAGGAACAGATACGCAGTATTTT.

The chain combines TRBV15 with TRBJ1-3; TRBD1 agrees at 7 bases. J gave up 2 bases and V 2 bases, and 9 bases lay outside the gene matches. Germline assignment: CDR1 LNHNV and CDR2 YYDKDF (reference sequence). This CDR3 comprises 17 residues. DNA for the CDR3: TGTGCCACCAGCAGAACTCCTCCTGACAGGGCTGGAAACACCATATATTTT. This codes for CATSRTPPDRAGNTIYF. Looking up the rest from reference TRBV15 and TRBJ1-3 gives the full variable domain: DAMVIQNPRYQVTQFGKPVTLSCSQTLNHNVMYWYQQKSSQAPKLLFHYYDKDFNNEADTPDNFQSRRPNTSFCFLDIRSPGLGDTAMYLCATSRTPPDRAGNTIYFGEGSWLTVV.

The V and J genes are TRBV16 and TRBJ1-5; maybe TRBD1 (5 bases). The germline V gene has CDR1 KGHSY and CDR2 FQNENV. CDR3 length: 18 residues. V lost 0 bases and J 1 base, leaving 16 bases between the germline ends. CDR3: CASSQSLGGVVSNQPQHF. CDR3 sequence (DNA): TGTGCCAGCAGCCAATCTTTGGGGGGGGTTGTCAGCAATCAGCCCCAGCATTTT.

The chain recombines TRBV11-2 with TRBJ2-5; D assignment may be TRBD1 or TRBD2 (6 bases each). The CDR3 runs 16 residues. V lost 1 base to trimming and J lost 7 bases, with 19 bases between them. In germline, CDR1 is SGHAT, CDR2 FQNNGV. This CDR3 is CASSLGGPTRGGTQYF. CDR3 coding DNA: TGTGCCAGCAGCTTAGGGGGGCCTACGCGGGGAGGGACCCAGTACTTC.

About this clonotype itself: The conserved final phenylalanine or tryptophan is absent from the CDR3, which likely points to a read error. This chain joins TRBV14 and TRBJ2-1; TRBD2 matches at 12 bases. The V gene's germline CDR1 is SGHDN and CDR2 FVKESK. CDR3 length equals 19 residues. Trimming took 3 bases from V and 5 from J; bases not matched to a gene: 14. The CDR3 DNA follows: TGTGCCAGCAGCCACCGGGCTAGCGGGAGGGGGAGGGGAGACAATGAGCAGTTCCTC. Protein product: CASSHRASGRGRGDNEQFL.

The sample holds a few counts of this clonotype. The chain recombines TRBV27 with TRBJ1-2; the D gene is possibly TRBD1 (5 bases). This CDR3 is 15 amino acids long. Trimming pared 3 bases from V and 0 bases from J, leaving 11 bases between. In germline, CDR1 is MNHEY, CDR2 SMNVEV (reference sequence). CDR3 bases: TGTGCCAGCAGTTTTTGGGGGGATCCTAACTATGGCTACACCTTC. This sequence encodes CASSFWGDPNYGYTF.

A remark on this clonotype: One base away lies a much larger clone, so this may be a sequencing read error. V gene TRBV4-1 combines with J gene TRBJ2-7; TRBD1 matches 9 bases. CDR3 size: 16 residues. Germline V gene lookup returns CDR1 MGHRA and CDR2 YSYEKL. The CDR3 DNA reads TGCGCCAGAAGCCAGGTACAGGGGGCGCGTGAGGACGAGCAGTACTTC. As protein: CARSQVQGAREDEQYF.

To note about this clonotype: An end of the junction does not agree with germline; a read error may underlie this. This sequence joins TRBV15 and TRBJ2-7, with D possibly being TRBD1 (6 bases). CDR1 and CDR2 from the germline V gene are LNHNV and YYDKDF (reference sequence). CDR3 length equals 15 residues. The CDR3 loop is CATSGGQGISYEQYF. Here the CDR3 DNA reads TGCGCCACCAGCGGTGGGCAGGGGATATCCTACGAGCAGTACTTC.

Only a few counts were recorded for this clonotype. In DNA, the CDR3 is TGCAGCGTTGAAGAGCATAACTACAATGAGCAGTTCTTC. Its protein is CSVEEHNYNEQFF. The chain has TRBV29-1 and TRBJ2-1; D ambiguous. V lost 0 bases to trimming and J lost 3 bases, with 6 bases between them. CDR1 SQVTM and CDR2 ANQGSEA come from the germline V gene. The CDR3 length is 13 residues.

Turning to this clonotype: Without the conserved terminal phenylalanine or tryptophan, this CDR3 likely stems from a read error. The rearrangement links TRBV7-8 to TRBJ2-7; D unclear. Germline V gives CDR1 SGHVS, CDR2 FQNEAQ. There are 11 residues in the CDR3. This chain's CDR3 is CASSYGGEQYL. The CDR3 coding sequence is TGCGCCAGCAGCTATGGTGGCGAGCAGTACCTC.

Comment on this clonotype: A much larger clone lies one base from this, so it may be a read error. Here the CDR3 omits its conserved ending phenylalanine or tryptophan, so a read error is the likely source. This chain uses TRBV19 with TRBJ2-7; D uncertain. CDR1 and CDR2 from the germline V gene are LNHDA and SQIVND (reference sequence). Trimming removed 0 bases at V and 3 bases at J, with 6 bases between. The CDR3 length is 13 residues. CDR3 sequence (DNA): TGTGCCAGTAGTATAGATCTAGTCTACGAGCAGTACCTC. It is translated as CASSIDLVYEQYL.

This clonotype was observed a handful of times. The chain joins TRBV12-3 or TRBV12-4 to TRBJ2-2; D possibly matches TRBD1 or TRBD2 (5 bases each). This CDR3 region has 16 residues. The V end lost 1 base, the J end lost 0 bases, and 9 bases lay between the germline ends. CDR3 protein: CASSLGGTSNTGELFF. CDR3 sequence (DNA): TGTGCCAGCAGTTTAGGAGGGACCTCGAACACCGGGGAGCTGTTTTTT.